This TCR beta chain was obtained from a study of metastatic and nonmetastatic thyroid tumors. Overall study: Repertoire data that came from the blood and tumor or nodule tissue of malignant and benign thyroid patients were compared.

The CDR3 consists of 16 residues. Germline V gene sequence: CDR1 SGHRS, CDR2 YFSETQ. V gave up 0 bases and J gave up 5 bases; unmatched junction bases: 2. This clone was detected many times. Original methodology: In papillary thyroid cancer, a distant-metastasis classifier was built using CDR3 differences across clinicopathological groups. TCRdb re-called clones from the PCR reads using MiXCR. These V and J calls rely on TCRdb rather than the paper's analysis. This repertoire shows around 28,000 clones, around 15% found once; its top ten account for approximately 4.5%. No patient received treatment before thyroid surgery.

The sequence derives from a female donor with papillary thyroid cancer or a benign thyroid nodule (not recorded which). Some clones in this sample may be carry-over from other donors' samples. The chain links TRBV5-1 to TRBJ2-2, with TRBD2 identical over 12 bases. Material: blood. DNA for the CDR3: TGCGCCAGCAGCTTGGAAGGGACTAGCGGGACCGGGGAGCTGTTTTTT. Residues: CASSLEGTSGTGELFF.